The TCR beta chain under discussion was sequenced for a study of OX40 agonist ivuxolimab in advanced cancers. Assay used: immunoSEQ multiplex PCR; TCRdb lists only in-frame clones, some missing. The repertoire holds about 48,000 clones, with approximately 84% as singletons. CDR1 is SNHLY and CDR2 is FYNNEI in the germline V gene. The CDR3 is 15 residues long. The V and J ends lost 2 bases and 5 bases respectively, with 10 bases between them. The V gene is TRBV2, the J gene TRBJ1-6; no definite D call. The sequence derives from an adult with an advanced solid tumor such as melanoma, head and neck, liver or kidney cancer. The sequencing here drew on CD4+ or CD8+ T cells sorted from blood, taken in a trial of the OX40 agonist ivuxolimab. This chain's CDR3 is CASSETRNHNSPLHF. CDR3 DNA sequence: TGTGCCAGCAGTGAAACAAGGAACCATAATTCACCCCTCCACTTT.